The entry below describes one TCR beta chain. These data are taken from a study of T cell responses to AZD1222 COVID-19 vaccine. Sequencing was performed with immunoSEQ multiplex PCR; in TCRdb, only in-frame clones are kept and a portion is missing. The sample contains about 160,000 clones, approximately 91% of which appear only once. Trimming shortened V by 2 bases and J by 4 bases, and 21 bases separated the two germline ends. The germline V gene encodes CDR1 MDHEN and CDR2 SYDVKM. The CDR3 extends over 18 amino acids. Sequencing used peripheral blood, obtained on day 0 of AZD1222 vaccination. This rearrangement joins TRBV28 to TRBJ1-3; TRBD1 is a possible D gene (5 bases). The TCR comes from an adult in good health. The CDR3 DNA reads as TGTGCCAGCAGTTTACTCAAGGGCAGGGAAGTACGAGGAAACACCATATATTTT. Protein sequence: CASSLLKGREVRGNTIYF.